This note documents a single T cell receptor beta chain sequence. The data were produced by immunoSEQ multiplex PCR, yet TCRdb's version contains in-frame clones alone and is incomplete. The top ten hold about 12% of the sample, which has 55,000 to 75,000 clones, around 80% seen once. This entry comes from a study of T cell responses to AZD1222 COVID-19 vaccine. This CDR3 region has 12 residues. Between the trimmed V and J ends, which lost 3 bases and 5 bases, there was a span of 7 bases. CDR1 DFQATT and CDR2 SNEGSKA come from the germline V gene (reference sequence). Specimen: peripheral blood, collected on day 0 of AZD1222 vaccination. This chain uses TRBV20-1 with TRBJ2-2; D gene ambiguous. This receptor was taken from an adult in good health. The CDR3 here is CSASVGTGELFF. CDR3 in DNA: TGCAGTGCTAGTGTAGGGACCGGGGAGCTGTTTTTT.